This is a list of T cell receptor beta chains from one sample in a study of CD4+ T cells in melanoma. Libraries were prepared by immunoSEQ multiplex PCR; TCRdb keeps only in-frame clonotypes and omits some of them. The table lists more than 110,000 clones, 80% to 95% of them singletons. These receptors were obtained from a human donor with melanoma. CDR3s include the opening cysteine and the closing phenylalanine or tryptophan. The D gene is left open where the match is weak. Clone size is shown for a subset of rows, as once, few, many or a class of expanded clone.

>TRBV2|-|once|TRBJ1-4
TGTGCCAGCAGTCGCACTGGGGGTAATGAAAAACTGTTTTTT
CASSRTGGNEKLFF
>TRBV4-1|TRBD2|-|TRBJ2-7
TGCGCCAGCAGCCAAGAAAAAGGGCTAGCGGGGGACCGTCTCAGCTTC
CASSQEKGLAGDRLSF
>TRBV30|-|-|TRBJ1-6
TGTGCCTGGAGTGCAGGGCTCCCGCCCCTCCACTTT
CAWSAGLPPLHF
>TRBV6-5|-|-|TRBJ1-6
TGTGCCAGCAGTTACACCAGGACCAATTCACCCCTCCACTTT
CASSYTRTNSPLHF
>TRBV7-2|-|-|TRBJ2-3
TGTGCCAGCAGCTTACAGGGAGCGGGCTTAACCACAGATACGCAGTATTTT
CASSLQGAGLTTDTQYF
>TRBV7-9|-|-|TRBJ1-4
TGTGCCAGCAGCTTAGTCGTAGGGGGAGAAAAACTGTTTTTT
CASSLVVGGEKLFF
>TRBV6-5|-|-|TRBJ2-7
TGTGCCAGCAGTTATTCCGACGGCAGTTATCAGGAGCAGTACTTC
CASSYSDGSYQEQYF
>TRBV4-1|-|once|TRBJ2-3
TGCGCCAGCAGCCAAGAGGCAGAATTCGATACGCAGTATTTT
CASSQEAEFDTQYF
>TRBV29-1|-|-|TRBJ2-7
TGCAGCGTTTTCGTTCCGGGTCAATCCTACGAGCAGTACTTC
CSVFVPGQSYEQYF
>TRBV15|-|-|TRBJ1-2
TGTGCCACCAGCGGTGACGGGGGGGGATTATATGGCTACACCTTC
CATSGDGGGLYGYTF
>TRBV9|TRBD2|-|TRBJ2-5
TGTGCCAGCAGCGCTACTAGCGGCCAAGAGACCCAGTACTTC
CASSATSGQETQYF
>TRBV27|-|-|TRBJ2-3
TGTGCCAGCAGCACTGGTGGGGATACGCAGTATTTT
CASSTGGDTQYF
>TRBV2|-|-|TRBJ2-3
TGTGCCAGCAGTCGACGACAGACTAGCACAGATACGCAGTATTTT
CASSRRQTSTDTQYF
>TRBV18|-|-|TRBJ1-2
TGTGCCAGCTCACCAGGACAGCCGCCAGCCGTCTATGGCTACACCTTC
CASSPGQPPAVYGYTF
>TRBV6-5|TRBD1|-|TRBJ2-1
TGTGCCAGCGGACAGGCATACAATGAGCAGTTCTTC
CASGQAYNEQFF
>TRBV7-2|TRBD1|-|TRBJ2-7
TGTGCCAGCAGCTTATTGGTGACAGGGGTTTACGCCTACGAGCAGTACTTC
CASSLLVTGVYAYEQYF
>TRBV5-1|-|-|TRBJ1-2
TGCGCCAGCAGCCGCGATGGGCGGGGAGCTAACTATGGCTACACCTTC
CASSRDGRGANYGYTF
>TRBV2|-|once|TRBJ1-5
TGTGCCAGCAGTGCGGTGGGGCGCGGCGGCAATCAGCCCCAGCATTTT
CASSAVGRGGNQPQHF
>TRBV5-5|-|-|TRBJ2-5
TGTGCCAGCAGCCAAAGAGAGTACCAAGAGACCCAGTACTTC
CASSQREYQETQYF
>TRBV19|-|-|TRBJ1-5
TGTGCCAGTAGTATTAACCCCAATCAGCCCCAGCATTTT
CASSINPNQPQHF
>TRBV5-1|-|-|TRBJ2-3
TGCGCCAGCAGCCCAGGGAATGGGGCTAGCACAGATACGCAGTATTTT
CASSPGNGASTDTQYF
>TRBV7-8|-|-|TRBJ1-1
TGTGCCAGCAGCATCACGACAGGAAAGGTTCGTGCTTTCTTT
CASSITTGKVRAFF
>TRBV9|-|-|TRBJ2-5
TGTGCCAGCAGCGTAGGGGGGTGGCAGGGAGAAGAGACCCAGTACTTC
CASSVGGWQGEETQYF
>TRBV2|TRBD1|-|TRBJ1-5
TGTGCCAGCAGCCGGGACAGGGACAATCAGCCCCAGCATTTT
CASSRDRDNQPQHF
>TRBV2|-|few|TRBJ1-2
TGTGCCAGCAGTGCATATGGCCTCAGGGTTGGCTACACCTTC
CASSAYGLRVGYTF
>TRBV7-3|TRBD2|-|TRBJ2-1
TGTGCCAGCAGCAAAACGACTAGCGGGGGTTTAAATGAGCAGTTCTTC
CASSKTTSGGLNEQFF
>TRBV5-1|TRBD2|-|TRBJ2-1
TGCGCCAGCAGCTTACCGGGACTAGCGGGGTCGAACAATGAGCAGTTCTTC
CASSLPGLAGSNNEQFF
>TRBV13|-|-|TRBJ1-2
TGTGCCAGCAGCTTAAGGAACTATGGCTACACCTTC
CASSLRNYGYTF
>TRBV5-6|TRBD1|-|TRBJ1-6
TGTGCCAGCAGCTTGTTTTCGTGGACAGGGAGTAATTCACCCCTCCACTTT
CASSLFSWTGSNSPLHF
>TRBV25-1|-|-|TRBJ2-2
TGTGCCAGCAGTGGGCTGGCCTACACCGGGGAGCTGTTTTTT
CASSGLAYTGELFF
>TRBV5-5|-|-|TRBJ1-1
TGTGCCAGCAGCTTGGCCGGGTTCACTGGGGGAACTGAAGCTTTCTTT
CASSLAGFTGGTEAFF
>TRBV10-3|TRBD1|-|TRBJ1-2
TGTGCCATGGGGACAGGGCATGGCTACACCTTC
CAMGTGHGYTF
>TRBV11-2|-|-|TRBJ1-2
TGTGCCAGCAGCTCCGAGTTGTACTATGGCTACACCTTC
CASSSELYYGYTF
>TRBV5-6|-|-|TRBJ2-3
TGTGCCAGCAGCTTGACAGGAGCTCCCACAGATACGCAGTATTTT
CASSLTGAPTDTQYF
>TRBV5-1|TRBD2|-|TRBJ2-3
TGCGCCAGCAGCCCGGGGACTAGCGGGTTCACAGATACGCAGTATTTT
CASSPGTSGFTDTQYF
>TRBV6-1|TRBD2|-|TRBJ2-7
TGTGCCAGCAGTGGGGGACTAAACTACGAGCAGTACTTC
CASSGGLNYEQYF
>TRBV19|-|-|TRBJ1-1
TGTGCCAGTGCCGGGACACAGAACACTGAAGCTTTCTTT
CASAGTQNTEAFF
>TRBV5-1|TRBD2|few|TRBJ2-7
TGCGCCAGCAGCATGCTAGCGGGGGGCCTAACCTACGAGCAGTACTTC
CASSMLAGGLTYEQYF